A single sample gave rise to the 19 T cell receptor beta chains below, sequenced in a study of control samples from healthy donors and cancer patients. Data came from immunoSEQ multiplex PCR; TCRdb stores just in-frame clones and leaves some out. The sample lists about 140,000 clones, 80% to 90% occurring once. The sample consisted of blood. The source of these receptors is a woman aged 30 to 39 in good health.

The chain couples TRBV5-1 to TRBJ1-1; D call uncertain. The germline CDR1 and CDR2 sequences are SGHRS and YFSETQ. The CDR3 sequence is 14 residues long. V lost 4 bases and J lost 0, with 10 bases in between. For the CDR3, the DNA is TGCGCCAGCAGCCCGGGGAGATTGAACACTGAAGCTTTCTTT. Amino acid sequence: CASSPGRLNTEAFF.

V usage is TRBV6-2 or TRBV6-3 and J usage is TRBJ2-7; 7 bases fit TRBD1. V dropped 6 bases and J dropped 3; count of bases not matched to a gene: 14. Germline lookup yields CDR1 MNHEY and CDR2 SVGEGT. The CDR3 is 16 amino acids. The CDR3 DNA reads TGTGCCAGCAGCTTAACGACAGGGAGTAGGAACTACGAGCAGTACTTC. This encodes CASSLTTGSRNYEQYF.

DNA for the CDR3: TGCGCCAGCAGCCCCACCAGGGGAAGTCCCTCCTACAATGAGCAGTTCTTC. This sequence encodes CASSPTRGSPSYNEQFF. The J gene is TRBJ2-1, the V gene TRBV5-1, with D possibly matching TRBD1 (6 bases). This CDR3 contains 17 residues. The germline V gene encodes CDR1 SGHRS and CDR2 YFSETQ. The V and J ends lost 4 bases and 0 bases respectively, with 17 bases between them.

The CDR3 spells CASRGTGGLNQPQHF. The CDR3 coding sequence is TGTGCCAGCAGGGGGACAGGGGGCTTGAATCAGCCCCAGCATTTT. The J gene is TRBJ1-5, the V gene TRBV28; 12 bases align to TRBD1. This CDR3 contains 15 residues. V was pared by 6 bases and J by 4 bases, with 4 bases of the junction left unmatched. Per the germline V gene, CDR1 is MDHEN and CDR2 is SYDVKM.

This chain connects TRBV5-1 to TRBJ2-1, with 9 positions matching TRBD1. V lost 2 bases and J lost 7; bases outside the gene matches: 7. Germline V gene sequence: CDR1 SGHRS, CDR2 YFSETQ. CDR3 size: 15 residues. The CDR3 DNA sequence: TGCGCCAGCAGCTTTGAGGACAGGGGTTGGAATGAGCAGTTCTTC. It yields the protein CASSFEDRGWNEQFF.

The rearrangement joins TRBV25-1 to TRBJ1-1; D is possibly TRBD1 (5 bases). CDR3 length: 14 residues. Per the germline V gene, CDR1 is MGHDK and CDR2 is SYGVNS. V was shortened by 6 bases and J by 1 base, with 12 bases between the two germline ends. The CDR3 DNA is TGTGCCAGCAGCCTGGGACTAGGGAACACTGAAGCTTTCTTT. Translation: CASSLGLGNTEAFF. Full variable domain (outside the CDR3, taken from reference TRBV25-1 and TRBJ1-1): EADIYQTPRYLVIGTGKKITLECSQTMGHDKMYWYQQDPGMELHLIHYSYGVNSTEKGDLSSESTVSRIRTEHFPLTLESARPSHTSQYLCASSLGLGNTEAFFGQGTRLTVV.

CDR3 coding DNA: TGTGCCAGCAGCTTGGAGGGCAGGGAAGAGACCCAGTACTTC. Translation: CASSLEGREETQYF. This chain uses TRBV5-5 with TRBJ2-5; TRBD1 is a possible D gene (5 bases). The CDR3 has 14 amino acids. Per the germline V gene, CDR1 is SGHKS and CDR2 is YYEKEE (reference sequence). Deletions cut 0 bases from V and 3 bases from J, with 9 bases between.

The J gene is TRBJ1-2, the V gene TRBV28; D gene ambiguous. The V end lost 5 bases, the J end lost 7 bases, and 20 bases lay between the germline ends. The CDR3 has 15 amino acids. Germline lookup yields CDR1 MDHEN and CDR2 SYDVKM. CDR3 DNA: TGTGCCAGCAGTCCCCTCCGGGCCTTTATTTCTGGCTACACCTTC. The encoded protein is CASSPLRAFISGYTF.

The rearrangement uses TRBV25-1 and TRBJ2-7, with 9 nucleotides matching TRBD2. From germline, CDR1 is MGHDK and CDR2 SYGVNS. J was trimmed by 2 bases and V by 5 bases; bases with no gene match: 4. This CDR3 contains 14 residues. The CDR3 bases are TGTGCCAGCAGTCGAGCGGGAGGCCCCTACGAGCAGTACTTC. It translates to CASSRAGGPYEQYF.

The chain's CDR3 is CASSIFGSNQPQHF. The CDR3 nucleotides read TGTGCCAGTAGTATATTTGGCAGCAATCAGCCCCAGCATTTT. The chain is built from TRBV19 and TRBJ1-5, with no clear D. The length of the CDR3 is 14 residues. Trimming took off 2 bases at V and 1 base at J, with 6 bases between the two ends. CDR1 and CDR2 (germline): LNHDA, SQIVND (reference sequence).

The genes are TRBV15 and TRBJ2-7; D may be TRBD1 (5 bases). V was clipped by 0 bases and J by 6 bases, with 12 bases between them. CDR1 LNHNV and CDR2 YYDKDF come from the germline V gene (reference sequence). This CDR3 has 14 amino acids. CDR3 coding DNA: TGTGCCACCAGCAGAGACAGGGCGGTTCCCGAGCAGTACTTC. Residues: CATSRDRAVPEQYF.

The chain is built from TRBV7-3 and TRBJ1-1; possibly TRBD1 for D (6 bases). Trimming took off 1 base at V and 3 bases at J, with 18 bases between the two ends. This CDR3 has 17 amino acids. The germline gives CDR1 SGHTA, CDR2 FQGTGA. The CDR3 DNA sequence: TGTGCCAGCAGCTTAATCAGGGGAGCGGCGGCTGACACTGAAGCTTTCTTT. It codes for CASSLIRGAAADTEAFF.

In this sample, this clone turned up a few times. This chain uses TRBV12-3 or TRBV12-4 with TRBJ1-3; no reliable D call. The CDR3 is made up of 12 amino acids. The V end lost 6 bases, the J end lost 2 bases, and 5 bases lay between the germline ends. The CDR3 protein is CASRTAGNTIYF. The CDR3 DNA sequence: TGTGCCAGCAGGACGGCTGGAAACACCATATATTTT.

The V call is TRBV18, the J call TRBJ1-2; D is undetermined. This CDR3 contains 15 residues. V was trimmed by 1 base and J by 0 bases, leaving 9 bases between them. Germline V lookup: CDR1 KGHSH, CDR2 LQKENI. CDR3 region: CASSPLSQPNYGYTF. The CDR3 nucleotides are TGTGCCAGCTCACCACTGAGTCAGCCTAACTATGGCTACACCTTC.

The genes are TRBV25-1 and TRBJ1-3; D remains unclear. This CDR3 comprises 13 residues. V shed 2 bases and J shed 9 bases, with 11 bases lying between them. Germline lookup yields CDR1 MGHDK and CDR2 SYGVNS. The CDR3 bases are TGTGCCAGCAGTGAAGCAGGAGAGGCCACCATATATTTT. Encoded protein: CASSEAGEATIYF.

The chain carries TRBV7-2 and TRBJ2-1, with 7 bases lining up with TRBD2. The germline CDR1 and CDR2 sequences are SGHTA and FQGNSA. This CDR3 is built from 14 residues. The V gene end was trimmed by 5 bases and the J gene end by 5 bases; junction bases not matched to a gene: 6. CDR3 in DNA: TGTGCCAGCAGCCTCGGGACTACAAACAATGAGCAGTTCTTC. This translates into CASSLGTTNNEQFF.

The V gene is TRBV5-6, the J gene TRBJ1-5; tentative D call: TRBD1 (5 bases). V lost 4 bases and J lost 7, with 18 bases in between. CDR1 SGHDT and CDR2 YYEEEE come from the germline V gene. This CDR3 has 15 amino acids. This chain's CDR3 is CASSQKRGRGQPQHF. In nucleotides, the CDR3 is TGTGCCAGCAGCCAAAAACGCGGGAGGGGCCAGCCCCAGCATTTT.

The V call is TRBV11-2, the J call TRBJ2-7; D ambiguous. Looked up from germline, CDR1 is SGHAT and CDR2 is FQNNGV. This CDR3 region has 14 residues. Deletions cut 0 bases from V and 3 bases from J, with 9 bases between. CDR3 nucleotides: TGTGCCAGCAGCTTAGATCGGCGGCGCTACGAGCAGTACTTC. This translates into CASSLDRRRYEQYF.

The V and J genes are TRBV5-5 and TRBJ1-5, with a tentative D call TRBD1 (5 bases). This CDR3 contains 14 residues. The germline CDR1 and CDR2 sequences are SGHKS and YYEKEE (reference sequence). Between the trimmed V and J ends, which lost 4 bases and 9 bases, there was a span of 17 bases. The CDR3 DNA reads as TGTGCCAGCAGCCTTATACAGGCGGGAACGCCCCAGCATTTT. It codes for CASSLIQAGTPQHF.